The source of this T cell receptor (beta chain) is a study of blood T cell repertoires in COVID-19. The CDR3 extends over 13 amino acids. The V gene end was trimmed by 5 bases and the J gene end by 10 bases; junction bases not matched to a gene: 7. Germline CDR1 SEHNR, CDR2 FQNEAQ (reference sequence). The data were produced by immunoSEQ multiplex PCR, yet TCRdb's version contains in-frame clones alone and is incomplete. The table shows 50,000 to 75,000 clones, with around 77% occurring only once. The sample was peripheral blood. The rearrangement links TRBV7-9 to TRBJ2-1; TRBD1 agrees at 8 bases. The clonotype originates from a man older than 75 with active or convalescent COVID-19. CDR3 sequence: CASSHGQGGEQFF. CDR3 sequence (DNA): TGTGCCAGCAGCCATGGACAGGGAGGCGAGCAGTTCTTC. The full variable domain, with the rest looked up from reference TRBV7-9 and TRBJ2-1, is DTGVSQNPRHKITKRGQNVTFRCDPISEHNRLYWYRQTLGQGPEFLTYFQNEAQLEKSRLLSDRFSAERPKGSFSTLEIQRTEQGDSAMYLCASSHGQGGEQFFGPGTRLTVL.